The entry below describes one T cell receptor beta chain. The antigen remains unidentified. The CDR3 contains 13 residues. The germline CDR1 and CDR2 sequences are SNHLY and FYNNEI. V gave up 6 bases and J gave up 3 bases; unmatched junction bases: 4. The data were taken from a study of cytomegalovirus exposure and HLA in healthy donors. Whole-study findings and limits: When a later analysis compared HLA-associated TCR beta chains with equally common others, the HLA-associated chains turned out to be more clonally expanded and to have lower generation probabilities.

The PCR used 60 Vbeta and 13 Jbeta primers. Clones were sequenced by immunoSEQ multiplex PCR, and TCRdb holds only the in-frame ones, with some missing. The data contain about 160,000 clones, around four fifths of them singletons. V is TRBV2 and J is TRBJ1-2; 7 nucleotides match TRBD1. This receptor was taken from a man aged 50-59 years in good health and CMV-seropositive. The sample consisted of PBMCs. This CDR3 reads CASRGDRDYGYTF. The DNA for the CDR3 is TGTGCCAGCAGGGGGGACAGAGACTATGGCTACACCTTC.